This T cell receptor beta chain was sequenced for a study of OX40 agonist ivuxolimab in advanced cancers. The CDR3 sequence is 15 residues long. In germline, CDR1 is MNHEY, CDR2 SVGAGI. The ends lost 4 bases at V and 3 bases at J; junction bases unmatched: 4. TCRdb's table, derived via immunoSEQ multiplex PCR, lists solely in-frame clones and lacks some. The table lists 58,000 or so clones, roughly 80% of them singletons. This receptor was obtained from an adult with an advanced solid tumor such as melanoma, head and neck, liver or kidney cancer. The sample was CD4+ or CD8+ T cells sorted from blood, taken in a trial of the OX40 agonist ivuxolimab. V and J are TRBV6-5 and TRBJ2-1; 9 bases align to TRBD1. The CDR3 sequence: CASSSGTGYYNEQFF. CDR3 sequence (DNA): TGTGCCAGCAGTTCCGGGACAGGGTACTACAATGAGCAGTTCTTC.